This TCR beta chain is drawn from a study of technical replicates of blood from several donors (dated by TCRdb to the late 2010s). CDR1 and CDR2 are read off the germline V gene (reference sequence) as PRHDT and FYEKMQ. V ends up 4 bases short and J 7 bases short, with an unmatched junction base count of 9. The CDR3 covers 14 residues, taking in both the cysteine and the phenylalanine. Solely the CDR3 DNA is kept, with 42 bases framed from the first base. As regards this clone: The target of this receptor is not known. No clone much larger than this one lies a single base away; base qualities are absent.

Libraries were made using the immunoSEQ multiplex PCR assay. The source is immuneACCESS, and TCRdb retained only in-frame sequences with V and J called. Part of the clones is not carried over; for the studies checked, unresolved V genes explain less than half of this, and the remainder is unexplained. The sample data list some 74,000 clones, and roughly 92% of these were observed just once. The ten largest clones add up to over 0.3% of the sample. The sample was T cells isolated from PBMCs. The receptor was derived from a human donor in good health. The chain joins TRBV13 to TRBJ2-7, with 8 central nucleotides matching TRBD1. The DNA reads TGTGCCAGCAGCTCCACGGACAGGGCGGGTGAGCAGTACTTC. This codes for CASSSTDRAGEQYF.